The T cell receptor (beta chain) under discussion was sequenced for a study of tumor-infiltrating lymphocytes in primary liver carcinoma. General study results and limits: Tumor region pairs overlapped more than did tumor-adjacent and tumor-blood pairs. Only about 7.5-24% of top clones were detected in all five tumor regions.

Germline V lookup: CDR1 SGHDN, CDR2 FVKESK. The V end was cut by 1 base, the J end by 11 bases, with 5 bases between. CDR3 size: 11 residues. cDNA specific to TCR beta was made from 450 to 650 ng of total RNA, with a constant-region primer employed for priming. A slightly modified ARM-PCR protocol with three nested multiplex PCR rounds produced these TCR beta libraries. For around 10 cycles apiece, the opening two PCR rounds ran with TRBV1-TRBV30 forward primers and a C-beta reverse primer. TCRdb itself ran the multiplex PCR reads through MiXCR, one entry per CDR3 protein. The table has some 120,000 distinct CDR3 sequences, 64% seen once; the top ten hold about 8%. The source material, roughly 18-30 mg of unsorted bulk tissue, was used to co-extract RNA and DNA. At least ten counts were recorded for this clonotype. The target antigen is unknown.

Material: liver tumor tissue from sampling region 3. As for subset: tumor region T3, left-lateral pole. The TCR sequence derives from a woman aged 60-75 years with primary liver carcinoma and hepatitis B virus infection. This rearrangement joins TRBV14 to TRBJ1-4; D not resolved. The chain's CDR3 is CASSQVGKLFF. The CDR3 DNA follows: TGTGCCAGCAGCCAAGTCGGGAAACTGTTTTTT.